Each of the 32 T cell receptor beta chains below was sequenced from the same sample in a study of CXCR3-negative and CXCR3-positive naive CD8 T cells. The study's findings and limits: Naive CXCR3-positive cells had TRB CDR3s more hydrophobic than those of CXCR3-negative naive cells.

No antigen has been identified for these receptors. With UMI labels, 5' RACE was used to prepare the TRB cDNA libraries. No DNA is given; TCRdb re-called the 5' RACE reads and lists each CDR3 protein once. This sample carries 49,000 or so distinct CDR3 sequences, with 0.55% to 0.6% going to the ten biggest clones. Source material: naive CXCR3+ CD8+ T cells from blood. Indicated subset: CD45RO-CCR7+CD27+CD95- naive CD8+ T cells expressing CXCR3 (TNR3+). The receptors originated from a human donor in good health. Some clones in this sample may be carry-over from other donors' samples.

The chain carries TRBV4-3 and TRBJ1-1. The CDR3 extends over 15 amino acids. Per germline, CDR1 LGHNA and CDR2 YSLEER. The CDR3 region is CASSQGNGDAIQAFF.

The gene calls are TRBV7-2 and TRBJ1-5. The germline CDR1 and CDR2 sequences are SGHTA and FQGNSA. The CDR3 totals 16 residues. The CDR3 is CASSLDRDYSNQPQHF.

This chain uses TRBV29-1 with TRBJ2-7; the D call from TCRdb, TRBD1, cannot be confirmed without DNA. The CDR3 has 14 amino acids. Germline V gene data show CDR1 as SQVTM and CDR2 as ANQGSEA. CDR3 amino acids: CSATPRTGGYEQYF.

V usage is TRBV12-5 and J usage is TRBJ1-1; absent DNA, TCRdb's TRBD1 call cannot be checked. CDR1 and CDR2 (germline): LGHNT, FRNRAP. The CDR3 totals 15 residues. The CDR3 here is CASAPSGVGNTEAFF.

CDR3 protein: CASSFPGLKRPEQFF. The chain employs TRBV7-9 and TRBJ2-1; absent DNA, TCRdb's TRBD1 call cannot be checked. This CDR3 region has 15 residues. Germline assignment: CDR1 SEHNR and CDR2 FQNEAQ (reference sequence).

CDR3 sequence reads: CSARDPGPKYEQYF. The chain recombines TRBV20-1 with TRBJ2-7; TCRdb indicates TRBD1, and absent DNA this call remains unverified. Germline values: CDR1 DFQATT, CDR2 SNEGSKA (reference sequence). The CDR3 sequence is 14 residues long.

The rearrangement uses TRBV4-3 and TRBJ1-2; TCRdb's assignment of TRBD1 cannot be checked, as there is no DNA. CDR1 LGHNA and CDR2 YSLEER come from the germline V gene. The CDR3 covers 14 residues. CDR3 loop: CASSQDRVDYGYTF.

V usage is TRBV28 and J usage is TRBJ1-5. Germline V gene data show CDR1 as MDHEN and CDR2 as SYDVKM. The CDR3 extends over 13 amino acids. The CDR3 region is CASTVTFNQPQHF. Based on the CDR3 plus reference TRBV28 and TRBJ1-5, the full variable domain is DVKVTQSSRYLVKRTGEKVFLECVQDMDHENMFWYRQDPGLGLRLIYFSYDVKMKEKGDIPEGYSVSREKKERFSLILESASTNQTSMYLCASTVTFNQPQHFGDGTRLSIL.

The chain recombines TRBV6-6 with TRBJ1-1. The germline V gene encodes CDR1 MNHNY and CDR2 SVGAGI (reference sequence). The CDR3 totals 13 residues. This chain's CDR3 is CASSFAPNTEAFF.

V usage is TRBV4-3 and J usage is TRBJ2-7; TCRdb picks TRBD2, but there is no DNA to check that call. CDR1 is LGHNA, CDR2 YSLEER, per germline. The CDR3 totals 16 residues. The CDR3 is CASSQDRAGAHYEQYF.

The V call is TRBV11-2, the J call TRBJ1-1. The CDR3 runs 16 residues. Germline loops: CDR1 SGHAT, CDR2 FQNNGV. CDR3 residues: CASSLSLGWEDTEAFF.

The genes are TRBV7-8 and TRBJ2-3; TCRdb's D call, TRBD2, is unchecked because there is no DNA. CDR3 size: 16 residues. The V gene's germline CDR1 is SGHVS and CDR2 FQNEAQ. The CDR3 here is CASSVIAGGGKDTQYF.

The chain has TRBV7-2 and TRBJ2-7; lacking DNA, the TRBD2 call made by TCRdb goes unchecked. CDR3 length: 14 residues. CDR1 and CDR2 (germline): SGHTA, FQGNSA. The CDR3 here is CASSSNLARYEQYF.

The chain uses TRBV7-9 and TRBJ2-7; the D call from TCRdb, TRBD1, cannot be confirmed without DNA. Germline-derived CDR1 and CDR2 are SEHNR and FQNEAQ (reference sequence). This CDR3 is built from 16 residues. The CDR3 protein is CASSPAKDSRYMEQYF.

The chain links TRBV7-9 to TRBJ2-6; the TCRdb call, TRBD1, lacks DNA for checking. Germline loops: CDR1 SEHNR, CDR2 FQNEAQ (reference sequence). This CDR3 has 17 amino acids. This CDR3 reads CASSAHTGNRVANVLTF. Looking up the rest from reference TRBV7-9 and TRBJ2-6 gives the full variable domain: DTGVSQNPRHKITKRGQNVTFRCDPISEHNRLYWYRQTLGQGPEFLTYFQNEAQLEKSRLLSDRFSAERPKGSFSTLEIQRTEQGDSAMYLCASSAHTGNRVANVLTFGAGSRLTVL.

The chain uses TRBV23-1 and TRBJ1-5; TCRdb calls TRBD1, which cannot be checked without DNA. TRBV23-1 is placed among ORFs of uncertain function. The CDR3 is 18 residues long. The CDR3 sequence: CASSQSGGGQRGNQPQHF.

V is TRBV7-9 and J is TRBJ1-1. The CDR3 is 11 amino acids. Germline CDR1 reads SEHNR; CDR2 reads FQNEAQ (reference sequence). The CDR3 is CASSPRPEAFF. Together with reference TRBV7-9 and TRBJ1-1, the CDR3 gives the full variable domain: DTGVSQNPRHKITKRGQNVTFRCDPISEHNRLYWYRQTLGQGPEFLTYFQNEAQLEKSRLLSDRFSAERPKGSFSTLEIQRTEQGDSAMYLCASSPRPEAFFGQGTRLTVV.

This chain joins TRBV12-3 or TRBV12-4 and TRBJ2-1. The CDR3 has 13 residues. CDR3: CASSFLGWYEQFF.

This chain joins TRBV12-3 or TRBV12-4 and TRBJ2-3; TCRdb picks TRBD1, but there is no DNA to check that call. The CDR3 covers 17 residues. The CDR3 sequence: CASSFYWDGGNTDTQYF.

The rearrangement uses TRBV20-1 and TRBJ2-1; without DNA, the TCRdb call of TRBD2 cannot be checked. From germline, CDR1 is DFQATT and CDR2 SNEGSKA (reference sequence). This CDR3 is 15 amino acids long. The CDR3 here is CSARSELAVYNEQFF.

Here the CDR3 reads CASSSTHTGTAVYGYTF. This sequence joins TRBV7-9 and TRBJ1-2; no DNA is available, so the TRBD1 call from TCRdb remains unchecked. CDR1 and CDR2 from the germline V gene are SEHNR and FQNEAQ (reference sequence). The CDR3 contains 17 residues.

This rearrangement joins TRBV12-3 or TRBV12-4 to TRBJ2-4; TCRdb calls TRBD1, which cannot be checked without DNA. This CDR3 has 14 residues. This chain's CDR3 is CASSPVGGRDIQYF.

V is TRBV7-8 and J is TRBJ2-2; lacking DNA, the TRBD1 call made by TCRdb goes unchecked. The CDR3 is 16 residues long. The germline V gene encodes CDR1 SGHVS and CDR2 FQNEAQ. CDR3 protein: CASSFPGQELTEELFF.

The rearrangement uses TRBV6-6 and TRBJ2-7; TCRdb outputs TRBD1, but without DNA this stays unchecked. This CDR3 comprises 15 residues. In germline, CDR1 is MNHNY, CDR2 SVGAGI (reference sequence). This CDR3 reads CASSYRQGITDEQYF.

The rearrangement links TRBV13 to TRBJ2-5; TCRdb designates TRBD1, a call that cannot be tested without DNA. The CDR3 loop spans 15 amino acids. Germline assignment: CDR1 PRHDT and CDR2 FYEKMQ (reference sequence). The CDR3 protein is CASSSEMTGFETQYF.

This chain joins TRBV7-2 and TRBJ2-7; as DNA is missing, the TRBD2 call by TCRdb cannot be tested. CDR1 SGHTA and CDR2 FQGNSA come from the germline V gene. The CDR3 has 16 residues. The CDR3 sequence: CASSLGALAGTYEQYF. Supplemented by reference TRBV7-2 and TRBJ2-7, the full variable domain reads GAGVSQSPSNKVTEKGKDVELRCDPISGHTALYWYRQSLGQGLEFLIYFQGNSAPDKSGLPSDRFSAERTGGSVSTLTIQRTQQEDSAVYLCASSLGALAGTYEQYFGPGTRLTVT.

V usage is TRBV29-1 and J usage is TRBJ2-3; TCRdb reports TRBD2, a call that lacks DNA to check it against. Germline lookup yields CDR1 SQVTM and CDR2 ANQGSEA. The CDR3 has 14 residues. This CDR3 reads CSVPPSGGPDTQYF.

The chain is built from TRBV14 and TRBJ2-2. CDR1 is SGHDN and CDR2 is FVKESK in the germline V gene. The CDR3 covers 15 residues. The CDR3 loop reads CASSLWRGNTGELFF. Based on the CDR3 plus reference TRBV14 and TRBJ2-2, the full variable domain is EAGVTQFPSHSVIEKGQTVTLRCDPISGHDNLYWYRRVMGKEIKFLLHFVKESKQDESGMPNNRFLAERTGGTYSTLKVQPAELEDSGVYFCASSLWRGNTGELFFGEGSRLTVL.

The CDR3 sequence is CASSYAASTDTQYF. The rearrangement links TRBV6-6 to TRBJ2-3. CDR1 and CDR2 from the germline V gene are MNHNY and SVGAGI (reference sequence). There are 14 residues in the CDR3.

The rearrangement links TRBV10-3 to TRBJ2-5; TCRdb returns TRBD2, unconfirmable since there is no DNA. Germline CDR1 ENHRY, CDR2 SYGVKD. This CDR3 region has 16 residues. The CDR3 loop reads CATLAGGPPYQETQYF.

This chain links TRBV7-3 with TRBJ2-2. Germline CDR1 and CDR2: SGHTA and FQGTGA. This CDR3 region has 12 residues. CDR3 residues: CASSPTFGELFF.

The J gene is TRBJ2-7, the V gene TRBV20-1; TCRdb picks TRBD2, but there is no DNA to check that call. This CDR3 region has 12 residues. From germline, CDR1 is DFQATT and CDR2 SNEGSKA (reference sequence). CDR3 region: CSARGEGYEQYF.